This TCR beta chain was identified during a study of long-term antiretroviral therapy in people with HIV. Study overall: The immediate-ART recommendation dates to 2015, and the earliest samples predate it by about a decade.

The samples comprised roughly 0.9-11 million cryopreserved PBMC ahead of DNA extraction. An immunoSEQ assay, version v3.0, was performed at survey level. The target of sequencing was about 35,000-50,000 T-cell genomes per sample. The data were produced by immunoSEQ multiplex PCR, yet TCRdb's version contains in-frame clones alone and is incomplete. The data hold 15,000 to 25,000 clones, with over 75% observed a single time. Trimming cost V 5 bases and J 7 bases, with 24 bases left between them. This CDR3 spans 17 amino acids. Germline lookup yields CDR1 SGHRS and CDR2 YFSETQ. This sequence was found in a woman aged 25-40 years with HIV. Specimen: unsorted PBMCs, collected 4.2 to 4.5 years before starting antiretroviral therapy. The chain combines TRBV5-1 with TRBJ2-2; D possibly corresponds to TRBD1 (5 bases). The CDR3 loop is CASRRHSRTVQDGELFF. DNA of the CDR3: TGCGCCAGCAGACGACACTCAAGGACGGTACAGGACGGGGAGCTGTTTTTT.